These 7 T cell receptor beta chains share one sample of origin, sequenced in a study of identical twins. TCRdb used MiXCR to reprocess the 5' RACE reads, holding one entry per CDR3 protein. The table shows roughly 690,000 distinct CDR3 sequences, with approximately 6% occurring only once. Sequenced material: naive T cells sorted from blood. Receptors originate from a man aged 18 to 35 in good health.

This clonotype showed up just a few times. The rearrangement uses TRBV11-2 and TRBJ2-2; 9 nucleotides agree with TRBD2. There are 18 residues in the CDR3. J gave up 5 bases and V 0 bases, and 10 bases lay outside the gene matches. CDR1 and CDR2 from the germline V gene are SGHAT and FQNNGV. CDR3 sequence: CASSLDPGLAPRTGELFF. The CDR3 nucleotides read TGTGCCAGCAGCTTAGACCCGGGACTAGCCCCTCGGACCGGGGAGCTGTTTTTT.

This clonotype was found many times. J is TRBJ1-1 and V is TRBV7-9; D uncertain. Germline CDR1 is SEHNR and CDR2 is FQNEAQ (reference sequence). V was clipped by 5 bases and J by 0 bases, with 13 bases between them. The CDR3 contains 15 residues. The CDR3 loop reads CASSPTTGVNTEAFF. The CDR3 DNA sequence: TGTGCCAGCAGCCCGACTACCGGGGTGAACACTGAAGCTTTCTTT.

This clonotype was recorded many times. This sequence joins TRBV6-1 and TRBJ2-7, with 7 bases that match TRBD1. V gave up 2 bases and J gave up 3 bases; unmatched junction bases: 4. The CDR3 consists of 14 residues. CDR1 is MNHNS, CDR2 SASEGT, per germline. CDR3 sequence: CASSESPGGYEQYF. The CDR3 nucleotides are TGTGCCAGCAGTGAAAGTCCAGGGGGCTACGAGCAGTACTTC.

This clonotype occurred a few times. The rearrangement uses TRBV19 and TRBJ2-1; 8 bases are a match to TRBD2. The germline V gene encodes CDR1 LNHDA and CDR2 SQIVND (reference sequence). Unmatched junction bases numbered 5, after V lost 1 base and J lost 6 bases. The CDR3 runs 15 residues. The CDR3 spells CASSIGTGRANEQFF. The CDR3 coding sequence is TGTGCCAGTAGTATAGGGACCGGGAGGGCCAATGAGCAGTTCTTC.

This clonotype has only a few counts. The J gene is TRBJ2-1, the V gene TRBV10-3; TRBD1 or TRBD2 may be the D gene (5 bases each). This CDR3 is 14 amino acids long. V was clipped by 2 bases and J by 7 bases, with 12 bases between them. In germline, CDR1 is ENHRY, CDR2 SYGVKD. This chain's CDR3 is CAISEPQGENEQFF. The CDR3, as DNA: TGTGCCATCAGTGAGCCCCAGGGAGAAAATGAGCAGTTCTTC.

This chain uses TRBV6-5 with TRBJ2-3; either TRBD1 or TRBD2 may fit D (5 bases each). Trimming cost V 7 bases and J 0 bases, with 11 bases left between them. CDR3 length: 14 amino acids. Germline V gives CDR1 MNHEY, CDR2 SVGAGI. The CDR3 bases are TGTGCCAGCAATTTGGGGGATAGCACAGATACGCAGTATTTT. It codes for CASNLGDSTDTQYF.

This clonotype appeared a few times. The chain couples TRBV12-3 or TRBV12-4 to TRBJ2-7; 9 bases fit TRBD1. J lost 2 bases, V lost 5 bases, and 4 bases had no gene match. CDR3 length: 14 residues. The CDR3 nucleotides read TGTGCCAGCAGTCGACAGGGGGGGACCTACGAGCAGTACTTC. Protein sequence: CASSRQGGTYEQYF.